This T cell receptor beta chain was documented in a study of blood T cell repertoires in COVID-19. On the study more broadly: Some COVID-19 samples were acute and others convalescent; all came from the United States, Italy and Spain.

Across over 20 US areas, participants ranged in age from about 18 to 100 years. Assignments of participants to cohorts depended upon their own reported clinical history. Original analysis: Amplification of reference gene primers provided the estimated nucleated cell counts. The method was immunoSEQ multiplex PCR; TCRdb's version includes in-frame clones alone and lacks a portion of them. That table furnishes V, J and clone size, whereas the DNA furnished D and trimming. The table lists approximately 220,000 clones, around four fifths of them singletons, with approximately 4.9% in the top ten. The germline V gene has CDR1 GTSNPN and CDR2 SVGIG (reference sequence). This CDR3 region has 15 residues. The junction had 9 bases not matched to a gene; V was cut back by 7 bases and J by 1 base.

The chain recombines TRBV30 with TRBJ2-7; 11 nucleotides line up with TRBD1. This TCR was recovered from a woman between 50 and 59 years old who had been exposed to COVID-19. The specimen sequenced was PBMCs or T cells enriched from blood (not recorded which). CDR3 sequence reads: CASSPGTGGSYEQYF. The DNA of the CDR3 is TGTGCCTCCTCACCCGGGACAGGGGGATCCTACGAGCAGTACTTC.